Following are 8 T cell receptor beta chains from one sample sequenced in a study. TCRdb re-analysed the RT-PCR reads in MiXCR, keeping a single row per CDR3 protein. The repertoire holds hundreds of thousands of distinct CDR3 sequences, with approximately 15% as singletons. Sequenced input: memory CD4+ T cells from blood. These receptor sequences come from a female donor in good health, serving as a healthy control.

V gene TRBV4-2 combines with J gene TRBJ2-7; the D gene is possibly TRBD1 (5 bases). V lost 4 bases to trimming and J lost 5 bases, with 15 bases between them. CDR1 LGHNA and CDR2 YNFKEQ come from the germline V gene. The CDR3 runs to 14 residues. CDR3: CASSRMGGADEQYF. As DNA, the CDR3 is TGTGCCAGCAGCCGGATGGGTGGGGCCGACGAGCAGTACTTC.

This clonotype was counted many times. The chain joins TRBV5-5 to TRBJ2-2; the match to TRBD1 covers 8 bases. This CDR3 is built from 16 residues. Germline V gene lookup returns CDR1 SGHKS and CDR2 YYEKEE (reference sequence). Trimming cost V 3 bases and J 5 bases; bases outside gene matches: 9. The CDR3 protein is CASSSPGQGRTGELFF. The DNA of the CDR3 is TGTGCCAGCAGCTCACCCGGACAGGGCAGAACCGGGGAGCTGTTTTTT.

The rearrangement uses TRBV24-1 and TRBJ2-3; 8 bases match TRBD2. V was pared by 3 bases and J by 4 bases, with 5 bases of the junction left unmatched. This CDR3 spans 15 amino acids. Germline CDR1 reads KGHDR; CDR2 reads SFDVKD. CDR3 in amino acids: CATSDTRGGSDTQYF. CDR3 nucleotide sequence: TGTGCCACCAGTGATACACGGGGGGGGTCAGATACGCAGTATTTT.

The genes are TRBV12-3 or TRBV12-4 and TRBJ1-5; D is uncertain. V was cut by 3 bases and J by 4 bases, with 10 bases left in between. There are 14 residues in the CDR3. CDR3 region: CASSLQWGNQPQHF. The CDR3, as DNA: TGTGCCAGCAGTTTGCAGTGGGGTAATCAGCCCCAGCATTTT.

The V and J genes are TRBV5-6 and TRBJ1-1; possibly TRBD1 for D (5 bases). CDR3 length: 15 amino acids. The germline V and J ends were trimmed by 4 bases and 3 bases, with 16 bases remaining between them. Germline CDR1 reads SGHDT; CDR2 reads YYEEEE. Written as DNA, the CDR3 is TGTGCCAGCAGCCGTCTGGAGGGGATCGACACTGAAGCTTTCTTT. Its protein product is CASSRLEGIDTEAFF. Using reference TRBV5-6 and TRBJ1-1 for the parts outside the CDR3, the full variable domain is DAGVTQSPTHLIKTRGQQVTLRCSPKSGHDTVSWYQQALGQGPQFIFQYYEEEERQRGNFPDRFSGHQFPNYSSELNVNALLLGDSALYLCASSRLEGIDTEAFFGQGTRLTVV.

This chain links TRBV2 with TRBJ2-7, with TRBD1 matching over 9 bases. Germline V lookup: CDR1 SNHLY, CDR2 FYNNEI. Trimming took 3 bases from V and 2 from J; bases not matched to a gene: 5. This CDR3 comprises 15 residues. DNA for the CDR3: TGTGCCAGCAGTGAGGGACAGGGCCTCCCCTACGAGCAGTACTTC. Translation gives CASSEGQGLPYEQYF.

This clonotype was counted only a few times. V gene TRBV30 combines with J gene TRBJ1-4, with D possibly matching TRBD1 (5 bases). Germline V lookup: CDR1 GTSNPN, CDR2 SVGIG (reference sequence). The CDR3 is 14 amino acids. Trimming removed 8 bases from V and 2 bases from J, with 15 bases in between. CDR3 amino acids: CARGGASTNEKLFF. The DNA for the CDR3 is TGTGCCCGGGGCGGGGCTAGTACTAATGAAAAACTGTTTTTT.

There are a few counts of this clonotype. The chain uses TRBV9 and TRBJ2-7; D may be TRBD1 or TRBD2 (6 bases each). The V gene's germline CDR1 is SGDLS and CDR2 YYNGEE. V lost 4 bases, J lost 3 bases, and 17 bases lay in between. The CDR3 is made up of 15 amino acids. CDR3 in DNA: TGTGCCAGCAGCCTCGTGGGGGGCGAAGGCTACGAGCAGTACTTC. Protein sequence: CASSLVGGEGYEQYF. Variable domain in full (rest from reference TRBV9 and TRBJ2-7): DSGVTQTPKHLITATGQRVTLRCSPRSGDLSVYWYQQSLDQGLQFLIQYYNGEERAKGNILERFSAQQFPDLHSELNLSSLELGDSALYFCASSLVGGEGYEQYFGPGTRLTVT.